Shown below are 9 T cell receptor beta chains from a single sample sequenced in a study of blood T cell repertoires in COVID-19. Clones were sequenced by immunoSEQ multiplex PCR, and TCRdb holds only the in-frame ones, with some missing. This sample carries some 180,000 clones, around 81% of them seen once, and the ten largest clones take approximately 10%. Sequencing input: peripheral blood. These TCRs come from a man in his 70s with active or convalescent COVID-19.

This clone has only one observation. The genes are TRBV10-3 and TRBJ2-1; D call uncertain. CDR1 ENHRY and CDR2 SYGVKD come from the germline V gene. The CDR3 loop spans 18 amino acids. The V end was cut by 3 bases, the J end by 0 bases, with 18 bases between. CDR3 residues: CAISDPAPQASSYNEQFF. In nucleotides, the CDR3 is TGTGCCATCAGTGACCCCGCCCCTCAGGCCAGCTCCTACAATGAGCAGTTCTTC.

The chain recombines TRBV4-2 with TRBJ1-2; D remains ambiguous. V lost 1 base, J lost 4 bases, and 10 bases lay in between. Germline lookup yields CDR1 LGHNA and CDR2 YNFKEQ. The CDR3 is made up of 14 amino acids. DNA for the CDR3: TGTGCCAGCAGCCAAGCCTATGACACCTATGGCTACACCTTC. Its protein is CASSQAYDTYGYTF.

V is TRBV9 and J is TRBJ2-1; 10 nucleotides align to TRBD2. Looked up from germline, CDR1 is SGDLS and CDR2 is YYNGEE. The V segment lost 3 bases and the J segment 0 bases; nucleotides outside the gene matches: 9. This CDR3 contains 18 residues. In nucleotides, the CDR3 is TGTGCCAGCAGCGGCCTTAGCGGGGGGCTCAGCTCCTACAATGAGCAGTTCTTC. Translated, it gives CASSGLSGGLSSYNEQFF.

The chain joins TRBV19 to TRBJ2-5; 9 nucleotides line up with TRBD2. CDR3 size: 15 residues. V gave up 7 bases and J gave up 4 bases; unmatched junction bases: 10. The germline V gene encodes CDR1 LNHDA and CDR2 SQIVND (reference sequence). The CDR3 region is CASTRWAGGRETQYF. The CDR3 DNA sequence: TGTGCCAGTACCCGATGGGCGGGGGGGCGAGAGACCCAGTACTTC.

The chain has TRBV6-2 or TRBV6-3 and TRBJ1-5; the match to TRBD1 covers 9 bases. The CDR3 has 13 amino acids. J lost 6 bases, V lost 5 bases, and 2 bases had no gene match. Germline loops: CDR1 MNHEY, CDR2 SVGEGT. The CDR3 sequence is CASSKTGGQPQHF. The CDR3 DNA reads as TGTGCCAGCAGTAAGACAGGGGGTCAGCCCCAGCATTTT.

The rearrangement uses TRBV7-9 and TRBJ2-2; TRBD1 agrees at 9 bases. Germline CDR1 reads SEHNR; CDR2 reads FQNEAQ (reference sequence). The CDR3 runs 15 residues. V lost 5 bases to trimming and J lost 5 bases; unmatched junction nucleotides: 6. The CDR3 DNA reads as TGTGCCAGCAGCGTACAGGGGGCGGGGACCGGGGAGCTGTTTTTT. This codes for CASSVQGAGTGELFF.

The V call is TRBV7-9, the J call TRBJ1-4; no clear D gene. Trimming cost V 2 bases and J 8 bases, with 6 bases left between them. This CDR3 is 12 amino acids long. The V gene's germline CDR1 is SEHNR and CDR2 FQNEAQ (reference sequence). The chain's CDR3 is CASSLKREKLFF. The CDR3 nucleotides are TGTGCCAGCAGCTTAAAGAGGGAAAAACTGTTTTTT.

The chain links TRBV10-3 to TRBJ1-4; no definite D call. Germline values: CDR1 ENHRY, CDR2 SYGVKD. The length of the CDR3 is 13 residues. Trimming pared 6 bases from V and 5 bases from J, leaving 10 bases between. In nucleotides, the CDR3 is TGTGCCATCAGGGACGCGGGGAATGAAAAACTGTTTTTT. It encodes CAIRDAGNEKLFF.

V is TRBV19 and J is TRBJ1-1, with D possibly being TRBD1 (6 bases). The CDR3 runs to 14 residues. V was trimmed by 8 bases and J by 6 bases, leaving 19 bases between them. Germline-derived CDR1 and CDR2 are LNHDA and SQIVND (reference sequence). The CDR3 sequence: CASSQGGGHAEAFF. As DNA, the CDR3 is TGTGCCAGTTCGCAGGGAGGGGGGCACGCTGAAGCTTTCTTT.